The text below deals with one T cell receptor (beta chain). This record comes from a study of blood T cell repertoires in COVID-19. The wider study: The United States, Italy and Spain supplied acute and convalescent COVID-19 samples. Sample material is recorded as cDNA or gDNA derived from T cells, B-cell-depleted T cells, or PBMCs.

TCRdb's table, derived via immunoSEQ multiplex PCR, lists solely in-frame clones and lacks some. The sample has around 99,000 clones; over 60% are singletons. J was trimmed by 1 base and V by 4 bases; bases with no gene match: 6. The germline CDR1 and CDR2 sequences are SGHDT and YYEEEE. The length of the CDR3 is 15 residues. The sequenced material came from peripheral blood. The sequence derives from a human donor in a cohort sampled during active or convalescent COVID-19. V gene TRBV5-6 combines with J gene TRBJ2-7; 9 bases match TRBD1. The CDR3 sequence: CASSRGQGRSYEQYF. The CDR3 coding sequence is TGTGCCAGCAGCCGGGGACAGGGAAGATCCTACGAGCAGTACTTC.